This is a list of T cell receptor beta chains from one sample in a study of beta chain features in type 1 diabetes. Method: immunoSEQ multiplex PCR; TCRdb's copy keeps in-frame clones and lacks some. The sample lists around 690,000 clones, roughly 12% occurring once. The source material was naive CD4+ T cells from blood. The receptors were sampled from a young man with type 1 diabetes. CDR3s include the opening cysteine and the closing phenylalanine or tryptophan. D genes are given only for firm matches. Rows give clone size only sometimes, using once, few, many, or a class for an expanded clone.

TRBJ2-2 - TRBD1 TRBV7-6 CASSLGQGGGELFF TGTGCCAGCAGCCTCGGACAGGGAGGCGGGGAGCTGTTTTTT
TRBJ2-1 - - TRBV9 CASSARAPGNEQFF TGTGCCAGCAGCGCACGGGCCCCAGGGAATGAGCAGTTCTTC
TRBJ2-1 - - TRBV6-5 CASSYSIAYGNEQFF TGTGCCAGCAGTTACTCGATAGCCTACGGCAATGAGCAGTTCTTC
TRBJ1-6 few - TRBV4-3 CASSQQDNSPLHF TGCGCCAGCAGCCAACAGGATAATTCACCCCTCCACTTT
TRBJ2-1 - - TRBV5-1 CASSPTLTYNEQFF TGCGCCAGCAGCCCGACTTTAACCTACAATGAGCAGTTCTTC
TRBJ1-5 - TRBD1 TRBV5-6 CASSWGTGAVNQPQHF TGTGCCAGCAGCTGGGGGACAGGGGCTGTGAATCAGCCCCAGCATTTT
TRBJ1-2 - - TRBV5-6 CASSLGLGTNYGYTF TGTGCCAGCAGCTTGGGGCTCGGTACTAACTATGGCTACACCTTC
TRBJ1-2 - - TRBV7-9 CASSLEWLGENGYTF TGTGCCAGCAGCTTAGAGTGGTTAGGGGAGAATGGCTACACCTTC
TRBJ2-3 many - TRBV14 CASSQLGRPGDTQYF TGTGCCAGCAGCCAGTTGGGCAGGCCGGGAGATACGCAGTATTTT
TRBJ2-3 - TRBD2 TRBV9 CASSDQLAGGTDTQYF TGTGCCAGCAGCGACCAACTAGCGGGGGGTACAGATACGCAGTATTTT
TRBJ2-7 few TRBD1 TRBV9 CASSADRDRSREQYF TGTGCCAGCAGCGCTGACCGGGACAGATCTCGGGAGCAGTACTTC